The rows below give T cell receptor beta chains drawn from one sample of a study of cytomegalovirus exposure and HLA in healthy donors. Clones were read by immunoSEQ multiplex PCR, and TCRdb kept only the in-frame ones, dropping some. The repertoire holds under 100,000 clones, over 70% seen once, with less than 4% in the top ten. The sequenced material came from PBMCs. These TCRs come from a man in his forties or fifties in good health and CMV-seronegative. CDR3s include the opening cysteine and the closing phenylalanine or tryptophan. The D gene is left open where the match is weak. Some rows have no size entry. The others give once, few or many, or a class for an expanded clone.

j_call clone_size v_call d_call cdr3_nt cdr3_aa
TRBJ2-7 . TRBV28 . TGTGCCAGCGGGAGACCGAACTCCTACGAGCAGTACTTC CASGRPNSYEQYF
TRBJ2-5 once TRBV10-3 . TGTGCCATCAGTGAGTTGCGGGGCTCCCAAGAGACCCAGTACTTC CAISELRGSQETQYF
TRBJ1-6 . TRBV4-3 . TGCGCCAGCAGCCATGCGGGACGGAGTAATTCACCCCTCCACTTT CASSHAGRSNSPLHF
TRBJ2-2 . TRBV10-3 . TGTGCCATCAGTGAGGGGCCGAACACCGGGGAGCTGTTTTTT CAISEGPNTGELFF
TRBJ1-6 . TRBV18 . TGTGCCAGCTCATCCAGGGCACAGGGAGACTCACCCCTCCACTTT CASSSRAQGDSPLHF
TRBJ1-5 few TRBV29-1 TRBD1 TGCAGCGTTGAGGGACAGGGCTACAATCAGCCCCAGCATTTT CSVEGQGYNQPQHF
TRBJ2-6 . TRBV7-2 . TGTGCCAGCAGCTTCGCGTTCTCCTCTGGGGCCAACGTCCTGACTTTC CASSFAFSSGANVLTF
TRBJ2-5 . TRBV2 . TGTGCCAGCAGCGGGGGAGGAGCGGCCGGGGGGACCCAGTACTTC CASSGGGAAGGTQYF
TRBJ2-5 . TRBV7-8 TRBD2 TGTGCCAGCAGCGACGGACTAGCGGGGGGCGAAGAGACCCAGTACTTC CASSDGLAGGEETQYF
TRBJ2-3 . TRBV5-6 TRBD2 TGTGCCAGCAGCTTGGACCGGGAGGGAGATACGCAGTATTTT CASSLDREGDTQYF
TRBJ2-7 . TRBV19 TRBD2 TGTGCCAGTAGTATTTCTAGCGGTGCTCCCTACGAGCAGTACTTC CASSISSGAPYEQYF
TRBJ2-7 few TRBV7-3 TRBD1 TGTGCCAGCAGCCTCCGACAGGGAGCAGGCGAGCAGTACTTC CASSLRQGAGEQYF
TRBJ2-1 . TRBV7-3 . TGTGCCAGCAGCTCGGGAGAGGGTCTAAGAAATGAGCAGTTCTTC CASSSGEGLRNEQFF
TRBJ2-2 . TRBV5-1 . TGCGCCAGCAGCTTGTGGCGCAGGGCCCCCGGGGAGCTGTTTTTT CASSLWRRAPGELFF
TRBJ1-2 . TRBV7-9 TRBD1 TGTTCCAGCAGCTTTTTTCAGGGGGCTAAAGGCTACACCTTC CSSSFFQGAKGYTF
TRBJ2-5 once TRBV15 . TGTGCCACCAGCAGAGTTCTAGAGACCCAGTACTTC CATSRVLETQYF
TRBJ1-6 . TRBV19 . TGTGCCAGTAGTATAGTAGGGGAACGCTCACCCCTCCACTTT CASSIVGERSPLHF
TRBJ2-2 . TRBV5-1 TRBD1 TGCGCCAGCAGGGCGACAGGGTTCACCGGGGAGCTGTTTTTT CASRATGFTGELFF
TRBJ2-3 . TRBV25-1 TRBD2 TGTGCCAGCATTGAAAGCAGGACTAGCGGGGAGCTTGCAGATACGCAGTATTTT CASIESRTSGELADTQYF
TRBJ1-2 . TRBV28 . TGTGCCAGCAGTCCGAAGACAGATTATGGCTACACCTTC CASSPKTDYGYTF